This T cell receptor (beta chain) was profiled in a study of T-cell reconstitution after alpha-beta-depleted transplantation in children. The library targeted TCRbeta and was prepared with unique molecular identifiers. MiXCR, run by TCRdb on the PCR reads, gives a single entry per CDR3 protein. The sample contains 190,000 or so distinct CDR3 sequences, approximately 7% of which appear only once. This clonotype was seen a handful of times. CDR3 length: 18 residues. Germline loops: CDR1 LGHDT, CDR2 YNNKEL (reference sequence). The germline V and J ends were trimmed by 4 bases and 0 bases, with 19 bases remaining between them.

The J gene is TRBJ2-1, the V gene TRBV3-1; D tentatively fits TRBD1 or TRBD2 (5 bases each). The receptor comes from a human donor who donated a stem cell graft to a child with Wiskott-Aldrich syndrome. Sequenced here: PBMCs from the stem cell graft donor, sampled from the stem cell graft. The DNA of the CDR3 is TGTGCCAGCAGCCTCGGGACGCCGAACTGGTACTCCTACAATGAGCAGTTCTTC. The encoded protein is CASSLGTPNWYSYNEQFF.